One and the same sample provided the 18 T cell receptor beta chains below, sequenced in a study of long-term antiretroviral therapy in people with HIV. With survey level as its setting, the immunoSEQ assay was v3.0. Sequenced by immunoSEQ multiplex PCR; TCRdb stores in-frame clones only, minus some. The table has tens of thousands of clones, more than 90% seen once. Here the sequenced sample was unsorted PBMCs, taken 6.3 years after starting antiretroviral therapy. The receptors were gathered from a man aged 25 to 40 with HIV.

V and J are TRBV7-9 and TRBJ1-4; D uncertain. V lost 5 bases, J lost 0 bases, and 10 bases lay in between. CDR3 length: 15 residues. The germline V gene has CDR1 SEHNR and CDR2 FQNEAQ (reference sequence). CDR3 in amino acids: CASSRERATNEKLFF. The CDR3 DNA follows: TGTGCCAGCAGCCGGGAGAGAGCAACTAATGAAAAACTGTTTTTT. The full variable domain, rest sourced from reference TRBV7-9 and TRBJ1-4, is DTGVSQNPRHKITKRGQNVTFRCDPISEHNRLYWYRQTLGQGPEFLTYFQNEAQLEKSRLLSDRFSAERPKGSFSTLEIQRTEQGDSAMYLCASSRERATNEKLFFGSGTQLSVL.

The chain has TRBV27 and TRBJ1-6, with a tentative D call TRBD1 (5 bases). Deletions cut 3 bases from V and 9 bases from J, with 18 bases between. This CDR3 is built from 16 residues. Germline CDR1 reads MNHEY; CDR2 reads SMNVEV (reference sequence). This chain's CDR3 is CASSFGTAGVGSPLHF. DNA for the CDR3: TGTGCCAGCAGTTTCGGGACGGCGGGGGTTGGTTCACCCCTCCACTTT.

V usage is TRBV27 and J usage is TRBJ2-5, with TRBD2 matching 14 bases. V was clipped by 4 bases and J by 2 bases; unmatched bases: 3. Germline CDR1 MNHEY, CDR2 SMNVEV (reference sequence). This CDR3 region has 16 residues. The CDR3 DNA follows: TGTGCCAGCAGTTCCAGACTAGCGGGGGGGCAAGAGACCCAGTACTTC. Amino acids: CASSSRLAGGQETQYF.

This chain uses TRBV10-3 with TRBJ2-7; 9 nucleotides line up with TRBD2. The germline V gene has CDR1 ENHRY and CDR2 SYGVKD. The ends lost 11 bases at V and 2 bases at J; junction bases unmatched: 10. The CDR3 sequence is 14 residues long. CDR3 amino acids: CACAGGDRTYEQYF. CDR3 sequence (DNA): TGTGCCTGTGCGGGAGGGGACCGGACCTACGAGCAGTACTTC.

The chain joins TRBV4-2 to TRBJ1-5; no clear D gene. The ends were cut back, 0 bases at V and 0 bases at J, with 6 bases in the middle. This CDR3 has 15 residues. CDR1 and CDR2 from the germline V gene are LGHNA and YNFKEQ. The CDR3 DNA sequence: TGTGCCAGCAGCCAAGAACACCGTAGCAATCAGCCCCAGCATTTT. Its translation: CASSQEHRSNQPQHF.

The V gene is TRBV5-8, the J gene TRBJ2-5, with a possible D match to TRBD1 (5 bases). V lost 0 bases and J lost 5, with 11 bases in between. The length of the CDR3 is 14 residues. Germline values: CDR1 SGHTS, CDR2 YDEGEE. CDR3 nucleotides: TGTGCCAGCAGCTTGGGACAGTTGACGGAGACCCAGTACTTC. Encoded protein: CASSLGQLTETQYF. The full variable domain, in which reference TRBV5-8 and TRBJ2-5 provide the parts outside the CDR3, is EAGVTQSPTHLIKTRGQQATLRCSPISGHTSVYWYQQALGLGLQFLLWYDEGEERNRGNFPPRFSGRQFPNYSSELNVNALELEDSALYLCASSLGQLTETQYFGPGTRLLVL.

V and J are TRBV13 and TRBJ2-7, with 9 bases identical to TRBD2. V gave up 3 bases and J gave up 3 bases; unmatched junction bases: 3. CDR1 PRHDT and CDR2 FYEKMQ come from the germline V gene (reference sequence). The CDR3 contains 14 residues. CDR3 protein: CASSFSTSGYEQYF. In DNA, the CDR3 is TGTGCCAGCAGCTTTTCGACTAGCGGCTACGAGCAGTACTTC. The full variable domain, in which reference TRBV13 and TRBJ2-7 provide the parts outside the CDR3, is AAGVIQSPRHLIKEKRETATLKCYPIPRHDTVYWYQQGPGQDPQFLISFYEKMQSDKGSIPDRFSAQQFSDYHSELNMSSLELGDSALYFCASSFSTSGYEQYFGPGTRLTVT.

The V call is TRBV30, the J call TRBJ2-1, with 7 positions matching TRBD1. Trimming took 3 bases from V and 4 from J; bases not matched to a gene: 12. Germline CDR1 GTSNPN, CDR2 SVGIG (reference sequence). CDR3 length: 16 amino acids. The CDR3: CAWSEGTGQRYNEQFF. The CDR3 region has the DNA TGTGCCTGGAGCGAAGGGACGGGACAGAGATACAATGAGCAGTTCTTC.

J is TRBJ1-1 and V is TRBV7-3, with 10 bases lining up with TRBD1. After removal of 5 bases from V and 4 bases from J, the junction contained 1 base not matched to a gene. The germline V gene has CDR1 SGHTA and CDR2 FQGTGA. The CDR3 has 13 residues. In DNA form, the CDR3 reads TGTGCCAGCAGCCGGACAGGGGGCACTGAAGCTTTCTTT. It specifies CASSRTGGTEAFF.

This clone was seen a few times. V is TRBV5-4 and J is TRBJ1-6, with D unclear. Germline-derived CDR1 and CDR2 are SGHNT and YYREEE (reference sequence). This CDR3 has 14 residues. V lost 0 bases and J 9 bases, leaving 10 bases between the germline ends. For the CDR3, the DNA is TGTGCCAGCAGCTTGGCGGAACGTAGTTCACCCCTCCACTTT. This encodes CASSLAERSSPLHF.

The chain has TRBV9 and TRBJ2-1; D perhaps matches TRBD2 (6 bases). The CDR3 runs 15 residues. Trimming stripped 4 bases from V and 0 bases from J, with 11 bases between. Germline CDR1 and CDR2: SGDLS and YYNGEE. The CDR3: CASSSGGASYNEQFF. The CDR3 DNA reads TGTGCCAGCAGCTCCGGAGGGGCCTCCTACAATGAGCAGTTCTTC.

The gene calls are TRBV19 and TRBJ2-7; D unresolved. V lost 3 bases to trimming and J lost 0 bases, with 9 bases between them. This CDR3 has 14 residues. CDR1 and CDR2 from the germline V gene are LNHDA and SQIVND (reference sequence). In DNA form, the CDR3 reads TGTGCCAGTAGTATCGCCAGGAGCTCCTACGAGCAGTACTTC. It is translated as CASSIARSSYEQYF.

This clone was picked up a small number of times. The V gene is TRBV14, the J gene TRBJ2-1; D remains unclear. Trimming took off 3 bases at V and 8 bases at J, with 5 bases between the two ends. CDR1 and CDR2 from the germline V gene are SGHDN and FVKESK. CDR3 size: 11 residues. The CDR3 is CASSHVDEQFF. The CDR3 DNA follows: TGTGCCAGCAGCCATGTGGATGAGCAGTTCTTC.

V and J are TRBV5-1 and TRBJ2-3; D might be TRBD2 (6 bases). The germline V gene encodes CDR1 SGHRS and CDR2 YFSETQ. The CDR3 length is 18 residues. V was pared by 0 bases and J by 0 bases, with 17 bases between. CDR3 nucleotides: TGCGCCAGCAGCTTGGGGGCCAGCGGGTTTCCTAGCACAGATACGCAGTATTTT. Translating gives CASSLGASGFPSTDTQYF.

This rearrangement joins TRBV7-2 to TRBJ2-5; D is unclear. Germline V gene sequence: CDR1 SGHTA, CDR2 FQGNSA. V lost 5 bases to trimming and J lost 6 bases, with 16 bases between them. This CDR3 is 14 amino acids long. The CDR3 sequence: CASSAPDFLKTQYF. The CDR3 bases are TGTGCCAGCAGCGCCCCGGATTTTCTGAAGACCCAGTACTTC.

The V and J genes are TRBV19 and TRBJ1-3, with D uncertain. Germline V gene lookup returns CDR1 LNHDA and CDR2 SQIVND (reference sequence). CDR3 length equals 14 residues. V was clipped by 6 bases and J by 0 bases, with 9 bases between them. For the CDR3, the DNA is TGTGCCAGTAGCACACAGAGCTCTGGAAACACCATATATTTT. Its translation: CASSTQSSGNTIYF.

The CDR3 is CASSSTGRDTEAFF. CDR3 in DNA: TGTGCCAGCAGCTCGACAGGGAGGGACACTGAAGCTTTCTTT. The chain joins TRBV5-4 to TRBJ1-1; 7 bases are a match to TRBD1. The CDR3 is made up of 14 amino acids. Germline loops: CDR1 SGHNT, CDR2 YYREEE (reference sequence). V was clipped by 3 bases and J by 3 bases; unmatched bases: 5.

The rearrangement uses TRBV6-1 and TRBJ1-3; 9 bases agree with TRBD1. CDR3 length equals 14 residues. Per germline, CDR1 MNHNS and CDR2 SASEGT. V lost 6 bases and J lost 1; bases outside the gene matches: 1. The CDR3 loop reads CASRGTGSGNTIYF. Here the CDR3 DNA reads TGTGCCAGCAGGGGGACAGGGTCTGGAAACACCATATATTTT.